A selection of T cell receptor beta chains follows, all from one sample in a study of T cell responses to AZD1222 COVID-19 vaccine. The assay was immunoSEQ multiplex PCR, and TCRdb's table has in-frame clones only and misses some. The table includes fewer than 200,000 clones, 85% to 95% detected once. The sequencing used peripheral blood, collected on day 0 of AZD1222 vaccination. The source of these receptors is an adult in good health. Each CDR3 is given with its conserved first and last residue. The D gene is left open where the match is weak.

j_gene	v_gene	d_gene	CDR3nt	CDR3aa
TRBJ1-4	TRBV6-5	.	TGTGCCAGCAGCAGAACAACTAATGAAAAACTGTTTTTT	CASSRTTNEKLFF
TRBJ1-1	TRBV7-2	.	TGTGCCAGCCGCCAGGGAGGGGCGACTGAAGCTTTCTTT	CASRQGGATEAFF
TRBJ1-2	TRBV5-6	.	TGTGCCAGCAGCTCAGGGGTAGGCTACACCTTC	CASSSGVGYTF
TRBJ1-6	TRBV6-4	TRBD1	TGTGCCAGCAGTGACACAGGGGGCTCTAATTCACCCCTCCACTTT	CASSDTGGSNSPLHF
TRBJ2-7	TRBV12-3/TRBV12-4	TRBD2	TGTGCCAGCAGTTTTACTAGCGGCTACGAGCAGTACTTC	CASSFTSGYEQYF
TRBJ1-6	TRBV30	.	TGTGCCTGGAGTCGCCCGCCCAGCTCCTATAATTCACCCCTCCACTTT	CAWSRPPSSYNSPLHF
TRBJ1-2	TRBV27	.	TGTGCCAGCAGTCTACCCTACCGACAGTACCCTTGTAAGTTGGGCTACACCTTC	CASSLPYRQYPCKLGYTF
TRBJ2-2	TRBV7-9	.	TGTGCCAGCAGCCGTCGAGATGAAGCGAACACCGGGGAGCTGTTTTTT	CASSRRDEANTGELFF
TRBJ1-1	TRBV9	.	TGTGCCAGCAGCCTCGGGGATACGAACACTGAAGCTTTCTTT	CASSLGDTNTEAFF
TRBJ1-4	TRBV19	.	TGTGCCAGTAGTATACAGGTTCCTAATGAAAAACTGTTTTTT	CASSIQVPNEKLFF
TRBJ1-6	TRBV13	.	TGTGCCAGCAGCTCCACAGGGAACTCACCCCTCCACTTT	CASSSTGNSPLHF
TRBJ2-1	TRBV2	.	TGTGCCAGCAGTGAAGAGGGGAGCTCCTACAATGAGCAGTTCTTC	CASSEEGSSYNEQFF
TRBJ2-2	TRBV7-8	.	TGTGCCAGCAGCCCTAGGACGGGAAACACCGGGGAGCTGTTTTTT	CASSPRTGNTGELFF
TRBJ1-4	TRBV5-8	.	TGTGCCAGCACTCTCATCGACAGAGTCGATGAAAAACTGTTTTTT	CASTLIDRVDEKLFF
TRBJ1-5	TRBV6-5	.	TGTGCCAGCAGTACAGGGATGATTCAGCCCCAGCATTTT	CASSTGMIQPQHF
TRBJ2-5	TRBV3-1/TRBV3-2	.	TGTGCCAGCAGCCTTGGCGGGGCGAGGGGCGAGACCCAGTACTTC	CASSLGGARGETQYF
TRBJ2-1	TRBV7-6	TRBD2	TGTGCCAGCAGCCGGTACGCTAGCGGGAGCTCCTACAATGAGCAGTTCTTC	CASSRYASGSSYNEQFF
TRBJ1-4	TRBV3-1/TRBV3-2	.	TGTGCCAGCAGCCAGCGGTTCAGGGAGGAAAAACTGTTTTTT	CASSQRFREEKLFF
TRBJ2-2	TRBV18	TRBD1	TGTGCCAGCTCACCATGGACAGGGGCCGACACCGGGGAGCTGTTTTTT	CASSPWTGADTGELFF
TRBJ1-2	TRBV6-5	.	TGTGCCAGCGGGGTTCTTGGCTACGAGGACTATGGCTACACCTTC	CASGVLGYEDYGYTF
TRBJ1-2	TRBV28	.	TGTGCCAGCAGACCGGGACGCTCCAACGGGGGCTACACCTTC	CASRPGRSNGGYTF